Sequencing of this T cell receptor beta chain was carried out in a study of shared T cell receptors in the human thymus. Clones were read by immunoSEQ multiplex PCR, and TCRdb kept only the in-frame ones, dropping some. This table holds roughly 700,000 clones, approximately 87% found once. This clone was seen only a few times. The germline V gene has CDR1 LNHNV and CDR2 YYDKDF (reference sequence). This CDR3 has 18 residues. V was cut by 0 bases and J by 6 bases, with 21 bases left in between. These data were also reused for a study on human thymus T cells. That source adds: Donation came from healthy Finnish infants having corrective surgery for congenital heart defects. Thymic tissue was derived from resections collected during corrective heart surgery. Usage of V and J genes appeared biased in thymic and blood repertoires. Related studies noted strongly shared thymic repertoires across unrelated people.

This rearrangement joins TRBV15 to TRBJ2-1; D may be TRBD2 (5 bases). The source is a boy under two years old with a congenital heart defect. Sequenced material: thymocytes. CDR3 loop: CATSRDRRLSIPRNEQFF. The CDR3 nucleotides read TGTGCCACCAGCAGAGACAGGAGACTATCAATTCCTCGCAATGAGCAGTTCTTC.